This T cell receptor beta chain stems from a study of CD8 T cells in Susac syndrome. The patients with Susac syndrome were individuals who fulfilled the recently defined diagnostic criteria for disease that was either definite or probable. An input of about 0.45 to 1 ug of RNA was subjected to reverse transcription using random hexamers. It was immunoSEQ multiplex PCR that amplified TCR beta CDR3 across 54 Vbeta and 13 Jbeta. TCRdb analysed the immunoSEQ multiplex PCR reads with MiXCR anew, one entry per CDR3 protein. The sample records 75,000 to 95,000 distinct CDR3 sequences, roughly 92% being singletons. The CDR3 loop spans 13 amino acids. Trimming left V 0 bases short and J 6 bases short, with 6 bases between. CDR1 is MNHEY and CDR2 is SMNVEV in the germline V gene (reference sequence).

This clonotype was sampled from a human donor with Susac syndrome. The chain joins TRBV27 to TRBJ2-4; the D is unclear. Sequencing was carried out using CD8+ T cells from PBMCs. CDR3 nucleotide sequence: TGTGCCAGCAGTTTATCGCCGGGAAACATTCAGTACTTC. Translating gives CASSLSPGNIQYF.